This TCR beta chain was obtained from a study of T cells in Graves' hyperthyroidism and ophthalmopathy. RNA transcripts gave rise to amplified TCR beta CDR3 regions. Initially, a first-round RT-PCR of the TCR CDR3 employed the HTBI primer set. TCRdb analysed the multiplex PCR reads with MiXCR anew, one entry per CDR3 protein. The data contain roughly 650,000 distinct CDR3 sequences, about a sixth of them seen just once; the ten biggest clones take up roughly 3%. Out of about 10 ml of fresh peripheral blood came the PBMCs. Trimming stripped 2 bases from V and 8 bases from J, with 7 bases between. The CDR3 is 13 residues long. The germline V gene encodes CDR1 MNHEY and CDR2 SVGAGI.

This chain joins TRBV6-5 and TRBJ1-6; D not resolved. The TCR originated in a woman aged 40 to 49 with Graves' ophthalmopathy. Sequenced material: blood. The DNA of the CDR3 is TGTGCCAGCAGTTACAGGGTAGATTCACCCCTCCACTTT. It specifies CASSYRVDSPLHF.